The clone carrying this T cell receptor beta chain was counted ten times or more. Antigen unknown. Unique molecular identifiers were affixed to single, distinct cDNA molecules. TCRdb processed the 5' RACE reads anew with MiXCR; each CDR3 protein has one entry. The table lists some 57,000 distinct CDR3 sequences, around 9% of them singletons. The CDR3 covers 14 residues. Germline V gene data show CDR1 as KGHDR and CDR2 as SFDVKD. J lost 7 bases, V lost 8 bases, and 8 bases had no gene match. The data belong to a study of early T cells in non-severe SARS-CoV-2 infection. Study context: Sequenced bulk RNA came from whole blood that was unsorted, and chains were unpaired. The study's findings and limits: The study's VDJdb matching favored anti-spike CD8 responses and missed private and CD4 specificities.

The sequence came from an adult who was a healthcare worker with PCR-confirmed SARS-CoV-2 infection or an uninfected control (not recorded which). Sequencing was done on a sample of whole blood. The chain uses TRBV24-1 and TRBJ1-5; 9 bases match TRBD1. The CDR3 DNA reads as TGTGCCACCACAAGACAGGGGGGGAGGCAGCCCCAGCATTTT. Translation gives CATTRQGGRQPQHF.